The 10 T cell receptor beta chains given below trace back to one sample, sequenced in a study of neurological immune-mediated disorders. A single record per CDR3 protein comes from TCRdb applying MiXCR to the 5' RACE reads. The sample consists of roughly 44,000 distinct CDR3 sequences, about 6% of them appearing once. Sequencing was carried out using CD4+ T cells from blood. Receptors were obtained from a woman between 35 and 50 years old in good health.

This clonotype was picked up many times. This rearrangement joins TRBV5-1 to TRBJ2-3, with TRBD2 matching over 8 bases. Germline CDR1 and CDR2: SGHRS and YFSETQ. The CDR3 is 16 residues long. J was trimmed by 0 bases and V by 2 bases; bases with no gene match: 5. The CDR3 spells CASSFSPSGSTDTQYF. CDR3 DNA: TGCGCCAGCAGCTTCTCACCTAGCGGGAGCACAGATACGCAGTATTTT. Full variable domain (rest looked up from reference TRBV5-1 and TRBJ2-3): KAGVTQTPRYLIKTRGQQVTLSCSPISGHRSVSWYQQTPGQGLQFLFEYFSETQRNKGNFPGRFSGRQFSNSRSEMNVSTLELGDSALYLCASSFSPSGSTDTQYFGPGTRLTVL.

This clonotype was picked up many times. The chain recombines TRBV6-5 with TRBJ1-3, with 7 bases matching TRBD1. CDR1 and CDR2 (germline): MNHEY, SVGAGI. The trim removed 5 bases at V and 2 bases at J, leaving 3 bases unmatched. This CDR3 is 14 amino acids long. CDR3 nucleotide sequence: TGTGCCAGCAGTCAAACAGGGGCTGGAAACACCATATATTTT. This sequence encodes CASSQTGAGNTIYF.

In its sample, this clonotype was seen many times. The CDR3 region is CASSQDRGRIINEQFF. CDR3 sequence (DNA): TGTGCCAGCAGCCAAGATCGCGGGAGAATTATCAATGAGCAGTTCTTC. V and J are TRBV3-1 and TRBJ2-1; 7 nucleotides align to TRBD2. The J segment lost 6 bases and the V segment lost 0 bases, leaving 8 bases of the junction unmatched. In germline, CDR1 is LGHDT, CDR2 YNNKEL (reference sequence). The CDR3 is 16 residues long.

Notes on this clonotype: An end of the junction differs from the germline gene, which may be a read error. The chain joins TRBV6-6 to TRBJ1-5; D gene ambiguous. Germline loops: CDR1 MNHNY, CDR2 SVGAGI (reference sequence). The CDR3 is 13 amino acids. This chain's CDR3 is CTSSYSEVEPQHF. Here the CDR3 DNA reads TGTACCAGCAGTTACTCCGAGGTAGAGCCCCAGCATTTT.

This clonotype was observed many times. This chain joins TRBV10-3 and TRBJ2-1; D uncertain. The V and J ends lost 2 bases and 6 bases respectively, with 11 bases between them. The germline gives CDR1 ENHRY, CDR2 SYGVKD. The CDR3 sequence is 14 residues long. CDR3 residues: CAISEQRVRNEQFF. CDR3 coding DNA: TGTGCCATCAGTGAGCAACGGGTTCGCAATGAGCAGTTCTTC.

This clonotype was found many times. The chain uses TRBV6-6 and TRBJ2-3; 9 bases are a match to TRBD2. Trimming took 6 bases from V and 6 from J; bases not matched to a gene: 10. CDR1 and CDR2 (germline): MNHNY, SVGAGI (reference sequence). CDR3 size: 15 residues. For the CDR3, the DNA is TGTGCCAGCAGCCAAAGCGGGAGGCCCGAGGATACGCAGTATTTT. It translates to CASSQSGRPEDTQYF.

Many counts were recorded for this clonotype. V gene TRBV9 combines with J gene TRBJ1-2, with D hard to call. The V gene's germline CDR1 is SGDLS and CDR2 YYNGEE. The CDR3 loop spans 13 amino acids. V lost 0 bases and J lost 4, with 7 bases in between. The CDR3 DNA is TGTGCCAGCAGCGTAGAAGTCTCCTATGGCTACACCTTC. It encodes CASSVEVSYGYTF.

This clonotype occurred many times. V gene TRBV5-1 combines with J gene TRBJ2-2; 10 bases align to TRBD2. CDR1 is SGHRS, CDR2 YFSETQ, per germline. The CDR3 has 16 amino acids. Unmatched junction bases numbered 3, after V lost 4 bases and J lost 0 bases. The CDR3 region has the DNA TGCGCCAGCAGCCGAACTAGCGGGGCGAACACCGGGGAGCTGTTTTTT. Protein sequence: CASSRTSGANTGELFF.

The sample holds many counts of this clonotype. The CDR3 protein is CSVERTGSYEQYF. The DNA for the CDR3 is TGCAGCGTTGAGAGGACAGGCTCCTACGAGCAGTACTTC. The rearrangement uses TRBV29-1 and TRBJ2-7; 7 bases are shared with TRBD1. Germline-derived CDR1 and CDR2 are SQVTM and ANQGSEA. This CDR3 spans 13 amino acids. The junction had 2 bases not matched to a gene; V was cut back by 3 bases and J by 0 bases.

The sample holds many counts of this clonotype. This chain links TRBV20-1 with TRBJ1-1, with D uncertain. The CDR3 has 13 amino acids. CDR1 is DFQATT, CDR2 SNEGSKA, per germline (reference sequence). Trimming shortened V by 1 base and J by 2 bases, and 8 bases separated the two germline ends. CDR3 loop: CSARVDTNTEAFF. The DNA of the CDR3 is TGCAGTGCTAGAGTCGACACCAACACTGAAGCTTTCTTT.